This record covers a single TCR beta chain. Its antigen target is currently unknown. No much larger clone is present one base from it, and per-base qualities are unavailable. Taken from the germline V gene, the CDR1 and CDR2 loops are SGHRS and YFSETQ. CDR3 length: 13 amino acids, cysteine to phenylalanine. The read is trimmed to its CDR3 DNA, 39 bases read in frame from base 1. V was cut back by 0 bases and J by 7 bases, leaving a gap of 10 bases between them. Any patient with an uncontrolled infection, another autoimmune disease, pregnancy or lactation was excluded. Clinical symptoms, serum thyroxine and TRAb, thyroid ultrasound, and orbital computed tomography formed the basis for the diagnoses. Total RNA was extracted using Trizol reagent, and RNA quality was assessed on an Agilent 2100 Bioanalyzer. The data derive from a study of T cells in Graves' hyperthyroidism and ophthalmopathy (dated 2019 in TCRdb). About the investigation overall: A discovery cohort of around 98 patients, roughly 43 with Graves' ophthalmopathy and more than 55 with stable Graves' hyperthyroidism, was used to find distinguishing TCR V-J signatures. Prospective prediction of ophthalmopathy was tested in an independent validation cohort of fewer than 20 hyperthyroidism patients and 15 to 17 patients who later progressed to ophthalmopathy. The approximately 100 discovery patients were randomly split 7:3 into training and test sets. In addition, the study compared T-cell repertoires in thyroid tissue and in blood from roughly 6 Graves' hyperthyroidism patients. Following sampling, methimazole starting at 30 mg daily was given to hyperthyroidism patients, and high-dose intravenous methylprednisolone was given to ophthalmopathy patients. According to the paper, TCR Vbeta CDR3 sequencing was carried out on some 140 peripheral blood samples, which came from fewer than 50 ophthalmopathy, around 74 hyperthyroidism and around 17 progressor patients.

The research as a whole found: A model built on a 13 V-J signature distinguished ophthalmopathy from stable hyperthyroidism, reaching over 85% sensitivity and approximately 83% specificity in cross-validation and 80%/75% in testing. Most expanded thyroid clonotypes (frequency above 0.001) were also detected in blood, suggesting blood repertoires may reflect thyroid immune responses. Sample size was not statistically predetermined, and blinding of investigators to group allocation was not performed. During validation, the model predicted progression to ophthalmopathy a median of roughly six months ahead of onset, with approximately 70% sensitivity and roughly 72% specificity.

Amplification of TCR beta CDR3 regions was carried out from RNA transcripts. The TCR CDR3 was subjected to a first round of RT-PCR using the HTBI primer set and the Qiagen OneStep RT-PCR kit. A second multiplex PCR round built the libraries, followed by size selection and purification. Sequencing of the libraries was done on an Illumina HiSeq2000 using paired-end 100 bp reads. On the authors' methods: SOAPnuke was used to process the raw data, throwing out any read that contained adapters or uncalled bases, had a mean Phred below 15, or lacked an exact constant-primer or identifier match. COPE v1.2.5 was used to merge the high-quality paired reads, and each unique nucleotide sequence was defined as a clonotype. MiTCR v1.1 was used to align clonotypes to the IMGT TRBV, TRBD and TRBJ reference segments. The analysis was restricted to V-J combinations with a frequency above 0.0001, which together covered 99% to 99.2% of the repertoires. A TCS score was defined as the ratio of F50 (clonal expansion) to E x V (chaos), with BLOSUM62-based TCRdist applied between CDR3 peptides within each V-J. Welch's t-statistics and random forest reduced roughly 540 V-J features to about 13, which were used in a naive Bayes classifier (R e1071). The similarity between thyroid and blood repertoires was quantified using the Morisita-Horn index. TCRdb ran its own pipeline on the public reads, namely fastp trimming at Q25 and MiXCR clone calling, and kept in-frame beta chains. Entries are consolidated by CDR3 protein sequence, retaining the most common genes and DNA. These V and J calls originate from TCRdb's pipeline instead of the authors' own analysis. The sample has 540,000 or so distinct CDR3 sequences on record, around 45% of them singletons. Together, the top ten hold 15% to 20% of the sample.

Sequences were obtained from peripheral blood or thyroid tissue (not recorded which). The origin of this receptor is an adult woman with Graves' disease, either hyperthyroidism or ophthalmopathy (not recorded which). Recombination connected TRBV5-1 to TRBJ1-1, with the D gene uncertain. In nucleotide form, the sequence is TGCGCCAGCAGCTTGGAACCGATGGGTGAAGCTTTCTTT. This translates into CASSLEPMGEAFF.